These T cell receptor beta chains were read from a single sample in a study of tumor and adjacent non-tumor tissue in lung cancer. TCRdb reprocessed the multiplex PCR reads with MiXCR, giving one entry per CDR3 protein. The sample lists about 82,000 distinct CDR3 sequences, roughly 80% occurring once. Sequencing input: lung tumor tissue. The receptors were gathered from a woman aged 50 to 65 with non-small cell lung cancer. CDR3s include the opening cysteine and the closing phenylalanine or tryptophan. Each record gives: J gene, V gene, clone size, D gene, CDR3 protein, CDR3 DNA. D genes are given only for firm matches. A clone size is listed for some rows: how often the clone was seen (once, few, many), or a class if it is expanded.

J gene: TRBJ1-6
V gene: TRBV5-5
clone size: NA
D gene: TRBD1
CDR3 protein: CASSFSGGSNSLLHF
CDR3 DNA: TGTGCCAGCAGCTTCTCAGGGGGCTCGAATTCACTCCTCCACTTT

J gene: TRBJ2-7
V gene: TRBV11-2
clone size: once
D gene: NA
CDR3 protein: CASTLDSVRYEQDF
CDR3 DNA: TGTGCCAGCACCTTAGATTCCGTAAGGTACGAGCAGGACTTC

J gene: TRBJ1-6
V gene: TRBV6-6
clone size: NA
D gene: NA
CDR3 protein: CASSSLAKGNSPLHF
CDR3 DNA: TGTGCCAGCAGTTCTCTGGCTAAGGGGAATTCACCCCTCCACTTT

J gene: TRBJ2-3
V gene: TRBV29-1
clone size: once
D gene: NA
CDR3 protein: CSVKQGSKDTQYF
CDR3 DNA: TGCAGCGTTAAGCAGGGTAGCAAAGATACGCAGTATTTC

J gene: TRBJ1-5
V gene: TRBV4-1
clone size: NA
D gene: TRBD1
CDR3 protein: CANSQTGQANQSQHF
CDR3 DNA: TGCGCCAACAGCCAAACGGGACAGGCGAATCAGTCCCAGCATTTT

J gene: TRBJ2-3
V gene: TRBV4-2
clone size: NA
D gene: TRBD2
CDR3 protein: CTSSPDGLAGSDMQYF
CDR3 DNA: TGTACCAGCAGCCCGGACGGACTAGCGGGATCAGATATGCAGTATTTT

J gene: TRBJ1-2
V gene: TRBV11-2
clone size: NA
D gene: TRBD1
CDR3 protein: CVSIRTGEGYTF
CDR3 DNA: TGTGTCAGCATCCGGACAGGCGAAGGCTACACCTTC

J gene: TRBJ2-1
V gene: TRBV4-1
clone size: once
D gene: NA
CDR3 protein: CASSPGLARFRSSYNEQFF
CDR3 DNA: TGTGCCAGCAGCCCGGGACTTGCTCGGTTTCGAAGCTCCTACAATGAGCAGTTCTTC

J gene: TRBJ2-7
V gene: TRBV4-2
clone size: NA
D gene: TRBD2
CDR3 protein: CASSLYGTSGSYEQYF
CDR3 DNA: TGTGCCAGCAGCCTATATGGGACTAGCGGGAGTTACGAGCAGTACTTC

J gene: TRBJ2-1
V gene: TRBV7-9
clone size: NA
D gene: NA
CDR3 protein: CANNSVSAGNLEQFF
CDR3 DNA: TGTGCCAACAACTCCGTGTCTGCCGGCAATTTGGAGCAGTTCTTC

J gene: TRBJ1-1
V gene: TRBV12-3/TRBV12-4
clone size: NA
D gene: NA
CDR3 protein: CASSRGGSAPF
CDR3 DNA: TGTGCCAGCAGTAGGGGGGGTTCAGCTCCCTTT

J gene: TRBJ2-1
V gene: TRBV10-3
clone size: NA
D gene: NA
CDR3 protein: CAISKGLYNSEQFF
CDR3 DNA: TGTGCCATCAGTAAGGGCCTATATAACAGTGAGCAGTTCTTC

J gene: TRBJ1-5
V gene: TRBV4-2
clone size: once
D gene: TRBD1
CDR3 protein: CVSSQVPTGNTGVAYSNQPQHF
CDR3 DNA: TGTGTCAGCAGTCAAGTCCCTACAGGAAATACAGGGGTAGCCTATAGTAATCAGCCCCAGCATTTT

J gene: TRBJ2-5
V gene: TRBV6-1
clone size: once
D gene: NA
CDR3 protein: CASVPFGSDNHETQYF
CDR3 DNA: TGTGCCAGCGTCCCGTTTGGCAGCGACAACCATGAGACCCAGTACTTC

J gene: TRBJ2-7
V gene: TRBV28
clone size: NA
D gene: NA
CDR3 protein: CASSWNFGETVSYEQYF
CDR3 DNA: TGTGCCAGCAGTTGGAACTTCGGGGAGACGGTCTCCTACGAGCAGTACTTC

J gene: TRBJ2-3
V gene: TRBV6-1
clone size: NA
D gene: NA
CDR3 protein: CASRSTGEGINQPQYF
CDR3 DNA: TGTGCCAGCAGATCGACAGGAGAGGGTATCAATCAGCCCCAGTATTTT

J gene: TRBJ2-1
V gene: TRBV29-1
clone size: once
D gene: TRBD2
CDR3 protein: CSVESPGLAGIYNEQFF
CDR3 DNA: TGCAGCGTTGAATCCCCCGGGCTAGCGGGAATCTACAATGAGCAGTTCTTC

J gene: TRBJ1-4
V gene: TRBV29-1
clone size: once
D gene: NA
CDR3 protein: CRLDEYEKLFF
CDR3 DNA: TGCAGACTCGATGAGTATGAAAAACTGTTTTTT

J gene: TRBJ2-1
V gene: TRBV20-1
clone size: few
D gene: TRBD2
CDR3 protein: CSARTLAGASEQFF
CDR3 DNA: TGCAGTGCTAGAACGCTAGCGGGAGCCAGTGAGCAGTTCTTC

J gene: TRBJ2-2
V gene: TRBV12-3/TRBV12-4
clone size: NA
D gene: NA
CDR3 protein: CGSSVDGLTGELFF
CDR3 DNA: TGTGGCAGCAGTGTAGACGGCCTCACCGGGGAGCTGTTTTTT

J gene: TRBJ1-1
V gene: TRBV28
clone size: NA
D gene: NA
CDR3 protein: CASSLFPTTEAFF
CDR3 DNA: TGTGCCAGCAGTTTATTTCCCACAACTGAGGCTTTCTTT

J gene: TRBJ2-3
V gene: TRBV5-1
clone size: NA
D gene: TRBD2
CDR3 protein: CANSSGLAGGTDTQYF
CDR3 DNA: TGCGCCAACAGCTCGGGACTAGCGGGCGGCACAGACACGCAGTATTTT